The rows below give T cell receptor beta chains drawn from one sample of a study of T cell responses to AZD1222 COVID-19 vaccine. The assay was immunoSEQ multiplex PCR, and TCRdb's table has in-frame clones only and misses some. The data hold 130,000 to 150,000 clones, with roughly 93% observed a single time. The sequences come from peripheral blood, collected after recovery from COVID-19. These receptors originate from an adult who had recovered from COVID-19. Each CDR3 is given with its conserved first and last residue. A D gene is named only where the DNA matches it firmly. Clone size is shown for a subset of rows, as once, few, many or a class of expanded clone.

j_gene,abundance,v_gene,d_gene,CDR3aa,CDR3nt
TRBJ2-3,NA,TRBV10-2,TRBD1,CASRVGTGVAGTDTQYF,TGCGCCAGCAGGGTGGGGACAGGGGTAGCGGGCACAGATACGCAGTATTTT
TRBJ2-2,NA,TRBV7-9,NA,CASSPLFMGLDTGELFF,TGTGCCAGCAGCCCCCTCTTTATGGGCCTGGACACCGGGGAGCTGTTTTTT
TRBJ2-4,NA,TRBV3-1/TRBV3-2,NA,CASSLSLGAGNIQYF,TGTGCCAGCAGCCTTAGTCTAGGGGCGGGAAACATTCAGTACTTC
TRBJ2-4,NA,TRBV30,NA,CAWSSGQRIAKNIQYF,TGTGCCTGGAGTTCCGGACAGAGAATAGCCAAAAACATTCAGTACTTC
TRBJ1-6,once,TRBV18,NA,CASSPDADSPLHF,TGTGCCAGCTCACCAGACGCGGATTCACCCCTCCACTTT
TRBJ2-3,NA,TRBV7-6,TRBD2,CASSLAGTSIYTDTQYF,TGTGCCAGCAGCTTAGCCGGGACTAGTATTTACACAGATACGCAGTATTTT
TRBJ1-2,NA,TRBV2,NA,CASREDSPIGYTF,TGTGCCAGCAGAGAGGACAGCCCTATTGGCTACACCTTC
TRBJ2-3,NA,TRBV7-9,NA,CASSLVVDTQYF,TGTGCCAGCAGCTTAGTTGTAGATACGCAGTATTTT
TRBJ1-2,NA,TRBV28,NA,CATLPSWGAEGYTF,TGTGCCACCTTACCTTCGTGGGGGGCGGAAGGCTACACCTTC
TRBJ1-2,NA,TRBV19,TRBD1,CASSIPADRERWDGYTF,TGTGCCAGTAGTATTCCGGCAGACAGGGAAAGATGGGATGGCTACACCTTC
TRBJ1-4,NA,TRBV5-1,TRBD1,CASSIGQGKEKLFF,TGCGCCAGCAGCATAGGACAGGGGAAAGAAAAACTGTTTTTT
TRBJ1-4,NA,TRBV18,NA,CASSQQGRGREKLFF,TGTGCCAGCTCACAACAGGGAAGGGGCCGTGAAAAACTGTTTTTT
TRBJ2-1,NA,TRBV2,NA,CASYGGPEQFF,TGTGCCAGCTATGGGGGTCCTGAGCAGTTCTTC
TRBJ2-7,NA,TRBV7-2,TRBD1,CASKLGQNYEQYF,TGTGCCAGCAAACTGGGACAGAACTACGAGCAGTACTTC
TRBJ2-7,NA,TRBV6-6,NA,CASSSDRREQYF,TGTGCCAGCAGTTCCGATCGGCGGGAGCAGTACTTC
TRBJ2-2,NA,TRBV28,TRBD2,CASSFLAGSGGELFF,TGTGCCAGCAGTTTTTTAGCGGGTAGTGGCGGGGAGCTGTTTTTT
TRBJ2-5,NA,TRBV10-2,TRBD1,CASRGQGQETQYF,TGCGCCAGCCGAGGACAGGGCCAAGAGACCCAGTACTTC
TRBJ1-1,NA,TRBV7-3,NA,CASSLDRSVEAFF,TGTGCCAGCAGCTTAGACCGATCCGTCGAAGCTTTCTTT
TRBJ1-6,NA,TRBV27,TRBD1,CASSLWGQGDSPLHF,TGTGCCAGCAGTTTATGGGGACAGGGGGATTCACCCCTCCACTTT
TRBJ2-7,NA,TRBV27,NA,CASRGTRVGEQYF,TGTGCCAGCAGAGGGACAAGGGTCGGGGAGCAGTACTTC
TRBJ2-1,NA,TRBV7-8,NA,CASSSDSYNEQFF,TGTGCCAGCAGTTCCGACTCCTACAATGAGCAGTTCTTC
TRBJ2-2,NA,TRBV2,TRBD2,CASQTSGRNRNTGELFF,TGTGCCAGCCAGACTAGCGGCCGAAACCGGAACACCGGGGAGCTGTTTTTT
TRBJ2-3,NA,TRBV30,NA,CAWRGGQLTDTQYF,TGTGCCTGGAGGGGGGGACAGCTTACAGATACGCAGTATTTT
TRBJ1-1,once,TRBV7-9,TRBD1,CASSSGTEMNTEAFF,TGTGCCAGCAGCTCTGGGACAGAAATGAACACTGAAGCTTTCTTT
TRBJ1-5,NA,TRBV2,NA,CASSETVGGSNQPQHF,TGTGCCAGCAGTGAAACGGTCGGAGGTAGCAATCAGCCCCAGCATTTT
TRBJ1-1,NA,TRBV28,NA,CASSLGQLNTEAFF,TGTGCCAGCAGTTTAGGACAGCTGAACACTGAAGCTTTCTTT
TRBJ2-5,NA,TRBV7-2,NA,CASSREETQYF,TGTGCCAGCAGTCGGGAAGAGACCCAGTACTTC
TRBJ2-3,NA,TRBV6-6,TRBD2,CASSLRTSGSIADTQYF,TGTGCCAGCAGTCTCAGGACTAGCGGGAGTATTGCAGATACGCAGTATTTT
TRBJ2-7,NA,TRBV27,TRBD2,CASSLSREGPRQYF,TGTGCCAGCAGTTTAAGTCGGGAGGGCCCCAGGCAGTACTTC
TRBJ2-7,few,TRBV28,NA,CASSLVTRHHYEQYF,TGTGCCAGCAGTTTGGTGACTAGGCACCACTACGAGCAGTACTTC
TRBJ2-5,NA,TRBV2,NA,CASSQQGTSNQETQYF,TGTGCCAGCAGCCAACAGGGGACTTCCAACCAAGAGACCCAGTACTTC
TRBJ2-3,NA,TRBV27,TRBD2,CASSFRTSGRSGTDTQYF,TGTGCCAGCAGTTTCCGGACTAGCGGGAGATCTGGTACAGATACGCAGTATTTT
TRBJ1-1,NA,TRBV27,NA,CASSLGTNTEAFF,TGTGCCAGCAGTCTGGGGACGAACACTGAAGCTTTCTTT
TRBJ1-2,NA,TRBV30,NA,CAWSVESNGYTF,TGTGCCTGGAGTGTAGAAAGTAATGGCTACACCTTC
TRBJ1-1,NA,TRBV11-3,TRBD1,CASSSGQGDTEAFF,TGTGCCAGCAGCTCTGGACAGGGCGACACTGAAGCTTTCTTT
TRBJ2-7,NA,TRBV5-4,NA,CASSFSKDSNYEQYF,TGTGCCAGCAGCTTTTCTAAGGACAGCAACTACGAGCAGTACTTC
TRBJ1-3,NA,TRBV19,NA,CASSKVRGTGNTIYF,TGTGCCAGTAGTAAAGTACGGGGAACAGGAAACACCATATATTTT
TRBJ2-1,NA,TRBV5-1,NA,CASSFLLGNLNEQFF,TGCGCCAGCAGCTTCCTGCTTGGGAATTTGAATGAGCAGTTCTTC
TRBJ2-4,NA,TRBV27,NA,CASSFSAPTGFAKNIQYF,TGTGCCAGCAGTTTCTCGGCCCCTACAGGGTTTGCCAAAAACATTCAGTACTTC
TRBJ2-7,NA,TRBV10-3,TRBD2,CAISGPKLTGGLADPYEQYF,TGTGCCATCAGTGGGCCAAAACTGACAGGGGGACTAGCGGATCCCTACGAGCAGTACTTC
TRBJ1-3,once,TRBV4-2,NA,CASSQDRGASGNTIYF,TGTGCCAGCAGCCAAGATCGGGGGGCTAGTGGAAACACCATATATTTT
TRBJ2-1,NA,TRBV21-1,NA,CASSKVRVGGYPGPYNEQFF,TGTGCCAGCAGCAAAGTACGGGTGGGGGGTTATCCAGGGCCCTACAATGAGCAGTTCTTC
TRBJ1-3,NA,TRBV13,NA,CASSHQGVGNTIYF,TGTGCCAGCAGCCACCAAGGGGTTGGAAACACCATATATTTT
TRBJ2-7,once,TRBV2,NA,CASTEYETYEQYF,TGTGCCAGCACCGAATACGAAACCTACGAGCAGTACTTC
TRBJ2-3,NA,TRBV24-1,NA,CATSDLSGQLSTDTQYF,TGTGCCACCAGTGATTTATCAGGACAGCTTAGCACAGATACGCAGTATTTT